The next 9 T cell receptor beta chains were all read from a single sample in a study of Graves' ophthalmopathy and Graves' hyperthyroidism. Investigators amplified TCR beta CDR3 regions from RNA transcripts. In the first round, RT-PCR was carried out with HTBI primers, and a multiplex PCR formed the second round. TCRdb ran MiXCR on the multiplex PCR reads and lists one entry per CDR3 protein. Among over 150,000 distinct CDR3 sequences listed, about 40% were seen once. The sample comprised peripheral blood. The receptors were gathered from a woman aged 40 to 55 with Graves' ophthalmopathy.

This clonotype came up many times. This rearrangement joins TRBV2 to TRBJ1-1; maybe TRBD1 (5 bases). The CDR3 length is 13 residues. The V end lost 6 bases, the J end lost 8 bases, and 16 bases lay between the germline ends. Germline V gene sequence: CDR1 SNHLY, CDR2 FYNNEI. As DNA, the CDR3 is TGTGCCAGCAGCCCCGAAGGGGCTCGCGAAGCTTTCTTT. Encoded protein: CASSPEGAREAFF.

This clonotype was detected many times. V gene TRBV14 combines with J gene TRBJ2-2, with TRBD1 identical over 7 bases. V shed 4 bases and J 0 bases; nucleotides not matched to a gene: 8. This CDR3 region has 17 residues. From germline, CDR1 is SGHDN and CDR2 FVKESK. The CDR3 loop reads CASSPFAGTANTGELFF. The CDR3 DNA reads as TGTGCCAGCAGCCCCTTCGCCGGGACAGCGAACACCGGGGAGCTGTTTTTT.

The V gene is TRBV7-2, the J gene TRBJ2-7, with TRBD1 identical over 9 bases. The J segment lost 3 bases and the V segment lost 4 bases, leaving 7 bases of the junction unmatched. The CDR3 has 15 amino acids. In germline, CDR1 is SGHTA, CDR2 FQGNSA. The CDR3 spells CASSSQGTGYYEQYF. Here the CDR3 DNA reads TGTGCCAGCAGCTCCCAGGGGACAGGGTACTACGAGCAGTACTTC.

This clonotype was observed many times. The CDR3 nucleotides read TGCGCCAGCAGCCAACTAAAAGGGGACAGGGGAATCGGGCAGTACTTC. Its protein product is CASSQLKGDRGIGQYF. The rearrangement uses TRBV4-1 and TRBJ2-7, with 10 nucleotides matching TRBD1. CDR3 length: 16 residues. With 2 bases clipped from V and 9 bases from J, the junction kept 13 bases outside the gene matches. The germline V gene has CDR1 MGHRA and CDR2 YSYEKL.

The chain is built from TRBV11-2 and TRBJ1-5; 9 positions agree with TRBD1. Losses at the gene ends were 0 bases for V and 2 bases for J; bases not matched to a gene: 2. The CDR3 is 16 amino acids. The germline V gene has CDR1 SGHAT and CDR2 FQNNGV. The CDR3 sequence is CASSLDGQGRNQPQHF. CDR3 sequence (DNA): TGTGCCAGCAGCTTAGACGGACAGGGGCGCAATCAGCCCCAGCATTTT.

V usage is TRBV11-2 and J usage is TRBJ2-7, with 9 bases that match TRBD1. Germline-derived CDR1 and CDR2 are SGHAT and FQNNGV. The V and J ends lost 4 bases and 3 bases, in that order; junction bases with no gene match: 10. The CDR3 is made up of 16 amino acids. DNA of the CDR3: TGTGCCAGCAGCTACGAAGGGACAGGGACAAGCTACGAGCAGTACTTC. Protein sequence: CASSYEGTGTSYEQYF.

In its sample, this clonotype was seen many times. This CDR3 is CASSSTGTGGNQPQHF. The DNA of the CDR3 is TGTGCCAGCAGTTCCACCGGGACAGGGGGCAATCAGCCCCAGCATTTT. This chain joins TRBV6-2 or TRBV6-3 and TRBJ1-5; 10 nucleotides match TRBD1. CDR1 is MNHEY, CDR2 SVGEGT, per germline. The CDR3 has 16 residues. After removal of 4 bases from V and 2 bases from J, the junction contained 5 bases not matched to a gene.

This clonotype was seen at least ten times. V is TRBV6-5 and J is TRBJ2-7; D gene unclear. This CDR3 is built from 13 residues. V was trimmed by 4 bases and J by 2 bases, leaving 9 bases between them. Germline CDR1 and CDR2: MNHEY and SVGAGI. The CDR3 nucleotides read TGTGCCAGCAGTTCTGGCAGTCCCTACGAGCAGTACTTC. Amino acids: CASSSGSPYEQYF.

This clonotype was counted at least ten times. The chain's CDR3 is CASTPGQIGGQETQYF. The CDR3 DNA reads TGTGCCAGCACCCCGGGACAGATCGGCGGGCAAGAGACCCAGTACTTC. The rearrangement uses TRBV28 and TRBJ2-5; TRBD1 matches at 7 bases. This CDR3 comprises 16 residues. V lost 7 bases, J lost 2 bases, and 13 bases stayed unmatched. The germline CDR1 and CDR2 sequences are MDHEN and SYDVKM.